The 30 T cell receptor beta chains presented below share a single source sample, sequenced in a study of cytotoxic CD8 clonotypes in ibrutinib-treated CLL. The method was immunoSEQ multiplex PCR; TCRdb's version includes in-frame clones alone and lacks a portion of them. The sample includes just over 200,000 clones, roughly 79% of them seen just once. Specimen: PBMCs, collected after 12 months of ibrutinib treatment. These receptors all stem from a human donor with chronic lymphocytic leukemia.

The V call is TRBV5-1, the J call TRBJ2-7, with TRBD1 identical over 7 bases. The length of the CDR3 is 14 residues. V lost 8 bases and J lost 4; bases outside the gene matches: 12. The V gene's germline CDR1 is SGHRS and CDR2 YFSETQ. This chain's CDR3 is CASNYGQASYEQYF. The CDR3, as DNA: TGCGCCAGTAACTACGGACAGGCCTCGTACGAGCAGTACTTC.

This clone was seen only once. The rearrangement links TRBV10-1 to TRBJ2-1; D possibly matches TRBD1 or TRBD2 (5 bases each). The length of the CDR3 is 13 residues. Germline CDR1 WNHNN, CDR2 SYGVQD (reference sequence). The V gene lost 8 bases and the J gene lost 10 bases, with 18 bases spanning the gap. CDR3 sequence (DNA): TGCGCCAGCGGATGGCGGGCCCAGGGAGAGCAGTTCTTC. Translating gives CASGWRAQGEQFF.

The chain uses TRBV4-1 and TRBJ2-3, with D hard to call. Germline lookup yields CDR1 MGHRA and CDR2 YSYEKL. The CDR3 length is 12 residues. Trimming shortened V by 4 bases and J by 4 bases, and 6 bases separated the two germline ends. The CDR3 DNA follows: TGCGCCAGCAGCCGAGCCGCAGATACGCAGTATTTT. Translated, it gives CASSRAADTQYF.

V and J are TRBV19 and TRBJ1-3; D uncertain. Trimming cost V 3 bases and J 0 bases, with 9 bases left between them. Germline CDR1 and CDR2: LNHDA and SQIVND (reference sequence). The length of the CDR3 is 15 residues. This chain's CDR3 is CASSMIESSGNTIYF. CDR3 coding DNA: TGTGCCAGTAGTATGATAGAGAGCTCTGGAAACACCATATATTTT.

This chain uses TRBV5-6 with TRBJ1-3, with D tentatively TRBD1 (6 bases). Germline V lookup: CDR1 SGHDT, CDR2 YYEEEE. The CDR3 consists of 16 residues. Trimming took off 2 bases at V and 2 bases at J, with 14 bases between the two ends. This CDR3 is CASSFRDIGTGNTIYF. CDR3 sequence (DNA): TGTGCCAGCAGCTTCCGGGACATTGGAACTGGAAACACCATATATTTT. Full variable domain (remainder filled in from reference TRBV5-6 and TRBJ1-3): DAGVTQSPTHLIKTRGQQVTLRCSPKSGHDTVSWYQQALGQGPQFIFQYYEEEERQRGNFPDRFSGHQFPNYSSELNVNALLLGDSALYLCASSFRDIGTGNTIYFGEGSWLTVV.

The chain recombines TRBV11-2 with TRBJ2-7; D tentatively reads TRBD1 or TRBD2 (5 bases each). CDR1 and CDR2 from the germline V gene are SGHAT and FQNNGV. The CDR3 is 16 residues long. Trimming shortened V by 0 bases and J by 4 bases, and 16 bases separated the two germline ends. CDR3 sequence: CASSLDPPRWGYEQYF. For the CDR3, the DNA is TGTGCCAGCAGCTTAGATCCCCCTCGTTGGGGGTACGAGCAGTACTTC.

This clone was seen a handful of times. Other nucleotide sequences from this sample produce the same CDR3. The rearrangement joins TRBV6-5 to TRBJ2-7; TRBD2 matches at 9 bases. J gave up 1 base and V 2 bases, and 3 bases lay outside the gene matches. CDR1 is MNHEY and CDR2 is SVGAGI in the germline V gene. The CDR3 totals 15 residues. The CDR3 here is CASSYIAGGSYEQYF. Here the CDR3 DNA reads TGTGCCAGCAGTTACATTGCGGGAGGGTCCTACGAGCAGTACTTC.

The gene calls are TRBV4-1 and TRBJ1-6, with D unclear. Germline assignment: CDR1 MGHRA and CDR2 YSYEKL. This CDR3 is 17 amino acids long. V gave up 0 bases and J gave up 2 bases, with 11 bases separating them. The CDR3 DNA sequence: TGCGCCAGCAGCCAAGATGTGTTTGGTCCCTATAATTCACCCCTCCACTTT. Its translation: CASSQDVFGPYNSPLHF.

This clone was observed a handful of times. V gene TRBV11-2 combines with J gene TRBJ2-3, with 9 bases matching TRBD1. The CDR3 runs 18 residues. Trimming removed 1 base from V and 1 base from J; junction bases left unmatched: 9. The V gene's germline CDR1 is SGHAT and CDR2 FQNNGV. The CDR3 DNA follows: TGTGCCAGCAGCTTAGGTACAGGGGGCATGTGGGGCACAGATACGCAGTATTTT. Its translation is CASSLGTGGMWGTDTQYF.

This rearrangement joins TRBV5-1 to TRBJ1-3, with D uncertain. This CDR3 is built from 12 residues. The germline V and J ends were trimmed by 4 bases and 9 bases, with 11 bases remaining between them. Germline V gives CDR1 SGHRS, CDR2 YFSETQ. CDR3 sequence: CASSEEGVTIYF. The CDR3, as DNA: TGCGCCAGCAGCGAAGAAGGAGTCACCATATATTTT. Together with reference TRBV5-1 and TRBJ1-3, the CDR3 gives the full variable domain: KAGVTQTPRYLIKTRGQQVTLSCSPISGHRSVSWYQQTPGQGLQFLFEYFSETQRNKGNFPGRFSGRQFSNSRSEMNVSTLELGDSALYLCASSEEGVTIYFGEGSWLTVV.

The table lists this clone with a count of one. The V gene is TRBV2, the J gene TRBJ2-5; 8 nucleotides agree with TRBD2. The germline gives CDR1 SNHLY, CDR2 FYNNEI. V lost 10 bases and J lost 5; bases outside the gene matches: 12. The CDR3 consists of 14 residues. DNA of the CDR3: TGTGCCACACAACGACTAGCGTGGCGCGAGACCCAGTACTTC. Amino acid sequence: CATQRLAWRETQYF.

CDR3 loop: CASSPRGRGSYNEQFF. For the CDR3, the DNA is TGTGCCAGCAGTCCGAGGGGTCGGGGTAGCTACAATGAGCAGTTCTTC. The V and J genes are TRBV27 and TRBJ2-1; the D gene could be TRBD1 or TRBD2 (5 bases each). The CDR3 has 16 amino acids. The V end lost 5 bases, the J end lost 3 bases, and 17 bases lay between the germline ends. The germline V gene has CDR1 MNHEY and CDR2 SMNVEV (reference sequence).

CDR3: CASSSGGDEQYF. The CDR3 DNA reads as TGTGCCAGCAGCTCAGGGGGGGACGAGCAGTACTTC. This sequence joins TRBV6-1 and TRBJ2-7; D tentatively reads TRBD1 or TRBD2 (7 bases each). Trimming shortened V by 6 bases and J by 5 bases, and 11 bases separated the two germline ends. The CDR3 is made up of 12 amino acids. Germline V gene lookup returns CDR1 MNHNS and CDR2 SASEGT.

The J gene is TRBJ2-3, the V gene TRBV5-8; D is undetermined. The germline V and J ends were trimmed by 5 bases and 4 bases, with 8 bases remaining between them. CDR1 SGHTS and CDR2 YDEGEE come from the germline V gene. This CDR3 spans 12 amino acids. Here the CDR3 reads CASSPHPDTQYF. The CDR3 DNA reads TGTGCCAGCAGTCCTCACCCAGATACGCAGTATTTT.

The rearrangement uses TRBV19 and TRBJ1-4; 8 nucleotides agree with TRBD1. The length of the CDR3 is 18 residues. V was clipped by 4 bases and J by 0 bases; unmatched bases: 10. The germline V gene encodes CDR1 LNHDA and CDR2 SQIVND (reference sequence). The CDR3 bases are TGTGCCAGTAGTACGACACCTACAGGGGGTTCAACTAATGAAAAACTGTTTTTT. Amino acid sequence: CASSTTPTGGSTNEKLFF.

The rearrangement uses TRBV28 and TRBJ2-7, with a tentative D call TRBD1 (6 bases). The CDR3 runs to 14 residues. V shed 6 bases and J shed 2 bases, with 14 bases lying between them. Germline V lookup: CDR1 MDHEN, CDR2 SYDVKM. CDR3 DNA sequence: TGTGCCAGCAGGACCCAGACAGGAACCTACGAGCAGTACTTC. This sequence encodes CASRTQTGTYEQYF.

J is TRBJ1-4 and V is TRBV11-2; tentatively, D is TRBD1 (5 bases). Germline-derived CDR1 and CDR2 are SGHAT and FQNNGV. V dropped 3 bases and J dropped 8 bases, with 10 bases sitting between them. The CDR3 has 13 amino acids. CDR3 sequence (DNA): TGTGCCAGCAGCTTCTGGGGGGAGGAAAAACTGTTTTTT. Translation: CASSFWGEEKLFF.

This clone was detected a few times. The V call is TRBV20-1, the J call TRBJ1-4; D gene uncertain. Germline CDR1 DFQATT, CDR2 SNEGSKA (reference sequence). The CDR3 is 11 residues long. Trimming left V 6 bases short and J 6 bases short, with 8 bases between. Here the CDR3 DNA reads TGCAGTGCCACTACCTATGAAAAACTGTTTTTT. It yields the protein CSATTYEKLFF.

This chain joins TRBV6-1 and TRBJ2-5, with TRBD1 matching 7 bases. CDR3 length: 14 residues. The V and J ends lost 5 bases and 5 bases, in that order; junction bases with no gene match: 8. The V gene's germline CDR1 is MNHNS and CDR2 SASEGT. The CDR3 region has the DNA TGTGCCAGCAGTACGACAGGGTGGCGGGAGACCCAGTACTTC. Its protein product is CASSTTGWRETQYF.

This chain uses TRBV27 with TRBJ2-1; no clear D. The CDR3 length is 15 residues. Trimming cost V 4 bases and J 0 bases, with 10 bases left between them. Per the germline V gene, CDR1 is MNHEY and CDR2 is SMNVEV (reference sequence). The CDR3 sequence is CASSSTTSSYNEQFF. The CDR3 region has the DNA TGTGCCAGCAGTTCGACAACGAGCTCCTACAATGAGCAGTTCTTC.

V usage is TRBV5-6 and J usage is TRBJ2-7, with a possible D match to TRBD1 (5 bases). Trimming took 6 bases from V and 3 from J, leaving 19 bases between them. Germline V CDR1 and CDR2: SGHDT, YYEEEE. This CDR3 comprises 15 residues. CDR3: CASIENGAPNYEQYF. For the CDR3, the DNA is TGTGCCAGCATTGAGAATGGGGCGCCCAACTACGAGCAGTACTTC.

This clone was observed a few times. Other DNA sequences in the same sample also yield this CDR3. The chain joins TRBV18 to TRBJ1-1; D gene unclear. Germline loops: CDR1 KGHSH, CDR2 LQKENI. CDR3 length: 14 amino acids. V was clipped by 0 bases and J by 6 bases, with 11 bases between them. The CDR3 region is CASSPPNTVSEAFF. The CDR3 DNA is TGTGCCAGCTCACCACCGAACACAGTTTCTGAAGCTTTCTTT.

The genes are TRBV19 and TRBJ1-5; D not resolved. Germline V lookup: CDR1 LNHDA, CDR2 SQIVND (reference sequence). V dropped 5 bases and J dropped 0 bases, with 11 bases sitting between them. The CDR3 covers 15 residues. CDR3 sequence (DNA): TGTGCCAGTAGTCCTCCAGGTAGTAGCAATCAGCCCCAGCATTTT. It is translated as CASSPPGSSNQPQHF.

V gene TRBV7-9 combines with J gene TRBJ2-1, with 9 bases fitting TRBD1. V lost 5 bases to trimming and J lost 3 bases; unmatched junction nucleotides: 5. CDR3 length equals 15 residues. Per germline, CDR1 SEHNR and CDR2 FQNEAQ (reference sequence). This CDR3 is CASSGGGQGYNEQFF. The CDR3 bases are TGTGCCAGCAGCGGAGGGGGACAGGGCTACAATGAGCAGTTCTTC.

The V call is TRBV5-1, the J call TRBJ2-4; possibly TRBD1 or TRBD2 for D (6 bases each). The CDR3 runs 15 residues. Trimming removed 4 bases at V and 10 bases at J, with 21 bases between. CDR1 SGHRS and CDR2 YFSETQ come from the germline V gene. The CDR3 region has the DNA TGCGCCAGCAGCCCAGACGGGGGCACGTTGCGGATTCAGTACTTC. It is translated as CASSPDGGTLRIQYF. The variable domain in full, completed from reference TRBV5-1 and TRBJ2-4, reads KAGVTQTPRYLIKTRGQQVTLSCSPISGHRSVSWYQQTPGQGLQFLFEYFSETQRNKGNFPGRFSGRQFSNSRSEMNVSTLELGDSALYLCASSPDGGTLRIQYFGAGTRLSVL.

This clone came up once. The chain has TRBV13 and TRBJ2-7; TRBD2 aligns across 10 bases. The CDR3 has 16 residues. CDR1 and CDR2 from the germline V gene are PRHDT and FYEKMQ (reference sequence). J was trimmed by 1 base and V by 2 bases; bases with no gene match: 5. The CDR3 nucleotides read TGTGCCAGCAGCTTATATCGAGCGGGGGGGTCCTACGAGCAGTACTTC. Amino acids: CASSLYRAGGSYEQYF.

This clone occurred a few times. The J gene is TRBJ2-3, the V gene TRBV28; possibly TRBD1 for D (6 bases). This CDR3 contains 14 residues. Trimming pared 3 bases from V and 3 bases from J, leaving 10 bases between. The germline V gene encodes CDR1 MDHEN and CDR2 SYDVKM. The CDR3 region has the DNA TGTGCCAGCAGTTTCGGGCAGGGGACAGATACGCAGTATTTT. Its protein is CASSFGQGTDTQYF.

This chain uses TRBV6-1 with TRBJ2-7, with 8 bases that match TRBD1. J was trimmed by 2 bases and V by 8 bases; bases with no gene match: 11. Germline-derived CDR1 and CDR2 are MNHNS and SASEGT. The CDR3 is 15 amino acids. CDR3 sequence: CASQLLQGATYEQYF. The CDR3 region has the DNA TGTGCCAGCCAGCTTCTTCAGGGGGCCACCTACGAGCAGTACTTC.

The rearrangement links TRBV2 to TRBJ1-2, with 7 positions matching TRBD1. This CDR3 spans 12 amino acids. Germline values: CDR1 SNHLY, CDR2 FYNNEI. V was clipped by 6 bases and J by 6 bases; unmatched bases: 4. Here the CDR3 reads CASRQQGNGYTF. The CDR3 region has the DNA TGTGCCAGCAGACAACAGGGGAATGGCTACACCTTC. Complete variable domain (other parts from reference TRBV2 and TRBJ1-2): EPEVTQTPSHQVTQMGQEVILRCVPISNHLYFYWYRQILGQKVEFLVSFYNNEISEKSEIFDDQFSVERPDGSNFTLKIRSTKLEDSAMYFCASRQQGNGYTFGSGTRLTVV.

This clone was recorded a few times. J is TRBJ1-1 and V is TRBV5-1; D possibly corresponds to TRBD1 (6 bases). V shed 6 bases and J shed 0 bases, with 9 bases lying between them. Germline CDR1 SGHRS, CDR2 YFSETQ. CDR3 length equals 13 residues. In nucleotides, the CDR3 is TGCGCCAGCAAGCAGGGGATGAACACTGAAGCTTTCTTT. Protein sequence: CASKQGMNTEAFF.